Shown below are 26 T cell receptor beta chains from a single sample sequenced in a study of T-cell memory formation after mild COVID-19. TCRdb processed the 5' RACE reads anew with MiXCR; each CDR3 protein has one entry. The table lists 450,000 or so distinct CDR3 sequences, about 20% of them singletons. What was sequenced was PBMCs or a T cell subset sorted from them (not recorded which). The receptors stem from an adult woman who had mild COVID-19 (a few samples of this study predate the infection). Cell type and time point are not known.

There are a few counts of this clonotype. V usage is TRBV5-1 and J usage is TRBJ2-2; 7 bases map to TRBD1. The CDR3 loop spans 16 amino acids. Germline CDR1 SGHRS, CDR2 YFSETQ. The ends lost 2 bases at V and 0 bases at J; junction bases unmatched: 4. The CDR3 region is CASSFLQGSNTGELFF. In DNA, the CDR3 is TGCGCCAGCAGCTTTTTACAGGGGTCGAACACCGGGGAGCTGTTTTTT.

The V gene is TRBV1, the J gene TRBJ1-1; TRBD1, the table's D call, lacks a check against the DNA. TRBV1 corresponds to a pseudogene. This CDR3 spans 12 amino acids. In DNA form, the CDR3 reads TGCACCAGCAGCCAAGAAGGGGACGGAGCTTTCTTT. The encoded protein is CTSSQEGDGAFF.

V usage is TRBV25-1 and J usage is TRBJ1-2; 9 positions match TRBD1. Germline lookup yields CDR1 MGHDK and CDR2 SYGVNS. This CDR3 contains 16 residues. Germline trimming cut 6 bases from V and 7 bases from J; bases unmatched to any gene: 15. The CDR3 sequence is CASSPIPGTGSRGYTF. The DNA for the CDR3 is TGTGCCAGCAGCCCTATTCCCGGGACAGGGAGCCGTGGCTACACCTTC.

In this sample, this clonotype turned up many times. The V call is TRBV6-2 or TRBV6-3, the J call TRBJ2-2, with 7 positions matching TRBD1. Per the germline V gene, CDR1 is MNHEY and CDR2 is SVGEGT. This CDR3 has 15 amino acids. Trimming cost V 8 bases and J 6 bases; bases outside gene matches: 12. The CDR3 coding sequence is TGTGCCAGCGTCCCCGGGACAGTCGAAGCCGGGGAGCTGTTTTTT. It codes for CASVPGTVEAGELFF.

As for this clonotype: At one end the junction does not follow the germline gene, possibly because of a read error. The rearrangement links TRBV5-1 to TRBJ1-1; the D gene is possibly TRBD1 (6 bases). This CDR3 region has 16 residues. Germline CDR1 and CDR2: SGHRS and YFSETQ. The CDR3 nucleotides are TGCGCCACCAGCAAAGGAGACCGGGACACGAACACTGAAGCTTTCTTT. This sequence encodes CATSKGDRDTNTEAFF.

This rearrangement joins TRBV7-9 to TRBJ1-6, with D unresolved. The V gene lost 5 bases and the J gene lost 7 bases, with 9 bases spanning the gap. The CDR3 is 13 amino acids. CDR1 is SEHNR, CDR2 FQNEAQ, per germline (reference sequence). The chain's CDR3 is CASSGLANSPLHF. CDR3 coding DNA: TGTGCCAGCAGCGGTCTAGCGAATTCACCCCTCCACTTT.

This clonotype was detected only a few times. This chain uses TRBV15 with TRBJ2-2; D is ambiguous. The CDR3 extends over 14 amino acids. Germline V lookup: CDR1 LNHNV, CDR2 YYDKDF (reference sequence). Trimming left V 0 bases short and J 3 bases short, with 5 bases between. The CDR3 loop reads CATSRDLHTGELFF. CDR3 coding DNA: TGTGCCACCAGCAGAGACCTGCACACCGGGGAGCTGTTTTTT. Drawing the rest from reference TRBV15 and TRBJ2-2, the complete variable domain is DAMVIQNPRYQVTQFGKPVTLSCSQTLNHNVMYWYQQKSSQAPKLLFHYYDKDFNNEADTPDNFQSRRPNTSFCFLDIRSPGLGDTAMYLCATSRDLHTGELFFGEGSRLTVL.

V and J are TRBV6-4 and TRBJ2-2; possibly TRBD2 for D (6 bases). Trimming took 6 bases from V and 0 from J, leaving 11 bases between them. The V gene's germline CDR1 is MRHNA and CDR2 SNTAGT. This CDR3 spans 15 amino acids. CDR3: CASSQRVANTGELFF. CDR3 nucleotide sequence: TGTGCCAGCAGCCAGCGGGTTGCGAACACCGGGGAGCTGTTTTTT.

The V call is TRBV20-1, the J call TRBJ1-1, with D uncertain. The germline V gene has CDR1 DFQATT and CDR2 SNEGSKA (reference sequence). The CDR3 runs 11 residues. Trimming took 6 bases from V and 5 from J, leaving 10 bases between them. The CDR3 DNA follows: TGCAGTGCACTCGACGGGACTGAAGCTTTCTTT. This translates into CSALDGTEAFF.

The chain combines TRBV12-3 or TRBV12-4 with TRBJ2-7; 7 bases are shared with TRBD1. Trimming at V came to 3 bases and at J to 4 bases, leaving 3 bases not matched to a gene. The CDR3 has 13 amino acids. The CDR3 DNA is TGTGCCAGCAGTTTGAGGGGGCTATACGAGCAGTACTTC. It codes for CASSLRGLYEQYF.

This clonotype turned up a few times. The chain recombines TRBV12-3 or TRBV12-4 with TRBJ1-1; D gene uncertain. CDR3 length equals 11 residues. The V and J ends lost 5 bases and 8 bases respectively, with 9 bases between them. In DNA form, the CDR3 reads TGTGCCAGCAGTGTGGCAGACGAAGCTTTCTTT. It encodes CASSVADEAFF.

This clonotype was counted between two and nine times. The chain combines TRBV7-6 with TRBJ2-1; possible D gene TRBD2, 5 bases. Trimming removed 5 bases from V and 0 bases from J, with 11 bases in between. The CDR3 loop spans 15 amino acids. The germline V gene has CDR1 SGHVS and CDR2 FNYEAQ. As DNA, the CDR3 is TGTGCCAGCAGCAACCAGCGGAGCTCCTACAATGAGCAGTTCTTC. Protein sequence: CASSNQRSSYNEQFF.

This clonotype has more than one count but fewer than ten. The DNA of the CDR3 is TGTGCCAGCAGTTACTCGGCCGCAGCCTACGAGCAGTACTTC. Encoded protein: CASSYSAAAYEQYF. The chain has TRBV6-6 and TRBJ2-7; the D is unclear. CDR1 and CDR2 from the germline V gene are MNHNY and SVGAGI (reference sequence). CDR3 length: 14 residues. Trimming pared 0 bases from V and 2 bases from J, leaving 8 bases between.

This clonotype was seen more than once but under ten times. The chain employs TRBV15 and TRBJ1-1; 7 bases line up with TRBD1. Germline trimming cut 0 bases from V and 5 bases from J; bases unmatched to any gene: 3. This CDR3 spans 14 amino acids. Germline V gene sequence: CDR1 LNHNV, CDR2 YYDKDF (reference sequence). The CDR3 sequence: CATSRDDRATEAFF. CDR3 DNA: TGTGCCACCAGCAGAGACGACAGGGCGACTGAAGCTTTCTTT.

This clonotype was seen only a few times. Here the CDR3 reads CASSQVNRNTEAFF. The CDR3 nucleotides read TGTGCCAGCAGCCAAGTTAACAGGAACACTGAAGCTTTCTTT. The chain uses TRBV3-1 and TRBJ1-1; D is unresolved. Germline V gives CDR1 LGHDT, CDR2 YNNKEL (reference sequence). CDR3 size: 14 residues. Trimming removed 1 base from V and 1 base from J, with 7 bases in between.

The chain employs TRBV30 and TRBJ2-1, with unresolved D. The CDR3 spans 8 residues. The V end was cut by 6 bases, the J end by 7 bases, with 1 base between. Germline-derived CDR1 and CDR2 are GTSNPN and SVGIG (reference sequence). This CDR3 is CACNEQFF. CDR3 coding DNA: TGTGCCTGTAATGAGCAGTTCTTC.

The chain is built from TRBV4-3 and TRBJ2-1, with a weak D call TRBD1 (7 bases). The CDR3 extends over 15 amino acids. The germline V gene encodes CDR1 LGHNA and CDR2 YSLEER. Deletions cut 0 bases from V and 9 bases from J, with 15 bases between. In nucleotides, the CDR3 is TGCGCCAGCAGCCAAGATAGGGGGCTAGCGAGTGAGCAGTTCTTC. As protein: CASSQDRGLASEQFF.

The chain employs TRBV20-1 and TRBJ2-1; D ambiguous. Trimming cost V 3 bases and J 4 bases, with 7 bases left between them. The CDR3 is 12 amino acids. Germline assignment: CDR1 DFQATT and CDR2 SNEGSKA (reference sequence). The CDR3 sequence is CSARGNYNEQFF. In nucleotides, the CDR3 is TGCAGTGCTAGGGGAAATTACAATGAGCAGTTCTTC.

In its sample, this clonotype was seen many times. The chain is built from TRBV19 and TRBJ2-7; D is possibly TRBD2 (6 bases). This CDR3 has 12 residues. Between the trimmed V and J ends, which lost 9 bases and 4 bases, there was a span of 13 bases. Germline lookup yields CDR1 LNHDA and CDR2 SQIVND (reference sequence). CDR3 sequence (DNA): TGTGCCAGCAGCATCGGGGGTTACGAGCAGTACTTC. Amino acids: CASSIGGYEQYF.

J is TRBJ2-1 and V is TRBV18; TRBD1 aligns across 8 bases. Germline V gene lookup returns CDR1 KGHSH and CDR2 LQKENI. Germline trimming cut 4 bases from V and 9 bases from J; bases unmatched to any gene: 14. The CDR3 sequence is 16 residues long. Here the CDR3 DNA reads TGTGCCAGCTCACACAGGACAGGGCCCTTTTTTATTGAGCAGTTCTTC. Translated: CASSHRTGPFFIEQFF.

This clonotype was counted only a few times. V usage is TRBV5-6 and J usage is TRBJ1-1; D gene ambiguous. Germline V gene data show CDR1 as SGHDT and CDR2 as YYEEEE. V was trimmed by 5 bases and J by 2 bases, leaving 13 bases between them. The CDR3 covers 14 residues. This chain's CDR3 is CASSYVSGNTEAFF. The DNA for the CDR3 is TGTGCCAGCAGTTACGTCAGTGGAAACACTGAAGCTTTCTTT.

The chain couples TRBV28 to TRBJ1-5, with TRBD1 identical over 7 bases. This CDR3 is built from 14 residues. Unmatched junction bases numbered 6, after V lost 5 bases and J lost 5 bases. Germline V gives CDR1 MDHEN, CDR2 SYDVKM. The CDR3 DNA reads as TGTGCCAGCAGTCCCGGGACAGCGCATCAGCCCCAGCATTTT. Residues: CASSPGTAHQPQHF.

Only one count was recorded for this clonotype. V usage is TRBV7-9 and J usage is TRBJ2-1, with D uncertain. Germline loops: CDR1 SEHNR, CDR2 FQNEAQ (reference sequence). The CDR3 sequence is 12 residues long. Trimming took off 3 bases at V and 9 bases at J, with 9 bases between the two ends. The CDR3: CASSLDLFEQFF. The CDR3 DNA is TGTGCCAGCAGCTTGGATTTATTTGAGCAGTTCTTC.

This clonotype was found a few times. V is TRBV5-5 and J is TRBJ1-1, with D uncertain. Trimming removed 4 bases from V and 0 bases from J, with 10 bases in between. In germline, CDR1 is SGHKS, CDR2 YYEKEE (reference sequence). There are 14 residues in the CDR3. The CDR3 reads CASSPPPMNTEAFF. For the CDR3, the DNA is TGTGCCAGCAGCCCTCCCCCGATGAACACTGAAGCTTTCTTT. The whole variable domain, filled in from reference TRBV5-5 and TRBJ1-1, reads DAGVTQSPTHLIKTRGQQVTLRCSPISGHKSVSWYQQVLGQGPQFIFQYYEKEERGRGNFPDRFSARQFPNYSSELNVNALLLGDSALYLCASSPPPMNTEAFFGQGTRLTVV.

The chain has TRBV6-6 and TRBJ1-4, with a weak D call TRBD1 (6 bases). The CDR3 is made up of 15 amino acids. Trimming shortened V by 3 bases and J by 7 bases, and 15 bases separated the two germline ends. Germline CDR1 reads MNHNY; CDR2 reads SVGAGI (reference sequence). The CDR3, as DNA: TGTGCCAGCAGTTATTACGGGGTAGGGGGTGAAAAACTGTTTTTT. It codes for CASSYYGVGGEKLFF.

This sequence joins TRBV6-5 and TRBJ1-2; a possible D gene is TRBD1 (6 bases). The ends were cut back, 0 bases at V and 4 bases at J, with 15 bases in the middle. Germline lookup yields CDR1 MNHEY and CDR2 SVGAGI. The CDR3 runs 16 residues. CDR3 in amino acids: CASSYSGTGTTYGYTF. The CDR3 nucleotides are TGTGCCAGCAGTTACTCGGGCACAGGGACAACCTATGGCTACACCTTC.